What follows is one T cell receptor (beta chain) and its context. Its antigen has not been determined. No base quality information exists; no much larger clone differs at one position. The cohort was made up of roughly 670 healthy bone marrow donors. All cohort members were sampled while nominally healthy, although unrecorded immune exposures were likely present. The donor tested CMV seronegative, placing the donor among the 350 or so seronegative members of the cohort. Each donor provided a peripheral blood sample, and peripheral blood mononuclear cells were used for TCR beta sequencing. The Qiagen DNeasy Blood Extraction Kit was used to extract genomic DNA from the blood cell samples. V is pared back by 5 bases and J by 5 bases, with 15 bases lying between the germline termini. The germline V gene sets CDR1 to SGHVS and CDR2 to FNYEAQ. From the cysteine up to the phenylalanine, the CDR3 has a length of 14 residues. Just the 42-base CDR3 DNA is kept, in frame starting at base 1.

These data belong to a study of cytomegalovirus exposure and HLA in healthy donors (dated by TCRdb to 2016 to 2017). For the wider study: According to an earlier analysis of 587 of the donors, about 179 million T cells yielded 95 million to 140 million unique TCR beta sequences and about 280 Gb of sequence data. An early release that covered roughly 600 HLA-typed donors contained around 300 gigabases of sequencing data and 65 million to 100 million unique TCR sequences. Among the roughly 430 genotyped donors, about 85% belonged to the genetic ancestry cluster associated with self-reported Caucasian donors. The study was designed to test whether signatures of past pathogen exposure could be identified by cataloging public T cell receptors. Using immunosequencing, the study profiled T cell repertoires from fewer than 700 subjects and related those repertoires to cytomegalovirus serostatus. A separate validation cohort of roughly 130 different subjects was used in addition to the 666-subject first cohort. High-throughput TCR immunosequencing, statistical association of individual TCRs with disease status, and machine learning were combined to predict cytomegalovirus infection status. A later analysis re-analyzed previously published TCR beta repertoires from 660 or so donors and added high-resolution HLA genotyping to study TCR occurrence patterns. In the later analysis, no new phenotypic data were used to find candidate immune exposures; instead, reliance was placed on TCR beta sequences and their occurrence across donors. To decide whether each TCR beta V gene segment behaved as functional or pseudogenic, an earlier analysis of 587 of the donors relied on high-throughput TCR beta sequencing. Donor age, sex, ethnicity and CMV serostatus were compiled together with the repertoire data. A later genetic analysis took genome-wide SNP genotypes for 398 of the 666 donors and used that subset as a discovery cohort. All discovery cohort repertoires had been generated on a single sequencing platform. HLA typing covered class I and class II loci at four-digit resolution. The number of donors typed differed by locus, with roughly 620-640 for A, B, C, DRB1 and DQB1, roughly 520 for DQA1, 600 to 610 for DPA1, and approximately 470 for DPB1. Five DR-DQ haplotypes were handled as single units for association and clustering, since linkage in the cohort was strong. Across approximately 420 genotyped donors of the cohort, an average of about 240,000 unique TCR beta nucleotide sequences per donor were sequenced, and roughly 20% of those sequences were non-productive. What the study reported, not specific to this receptor: In a later analysis, several top co-occurrence clusters were reported to appear linked to parvovirus B19, influenza, CMV and Epstein-Barr virus. CMV serostatus was the only immune exposure information available for the cohort. Most TCR sequences were seen in very few donors, while some public TCRs were found in many individuals. Compared with equally common non-associated chains, HLA-associated TCR beta chains in a later analysis were more clonally expanded and had lower generation probabilities. Because the 87-base-pair reads could not distinguish some IMGT-functional V segments, including TRBV6-2 and TRBV6-3, those segments were excluded. Strong co-occurrence of HLA alleles, especially DR and DQ, made assigning TCR associations to individual alleles difficult. Linkage disequilibrium might explain the correlated functional status among segregating V segments, but an unknown experimental factor could not be excluded. Because HLA typing was missing for some donors at each locus, association tests included only the typed subset. According to a later analysis, most CMV-associated TCR beta chains appeared to be HLA-restricted, and the HLA associations seemed to be driven largely by CMV exposure. Specific HLA alleles were associated with about 17,000 TCR beta sequences at a false discovery rate of 0.05 in a later analysis. An association between a missense DCLRE1C variant and V-gene and J-gene trimming of TCR beta chains was found in a later genetic analysis and replicated in an independent cohort. The cohort was sequenced for TCR beta chains only, and without alpha or paired-chain data the features that could be detected were limited. According to a later analysis, TCR association rates differed among HLA loci, with DRB1 alleles showing the most associated TCRs and HLA-C alleles showing the fewest. In vitro tests confirmed that a few of the cytomegalovirus-associated TCR beta chains recognize cytomegalovirus antigens. A further reported finding was that TCR beta sequences accurately predicted the HLA-A and HLA-B alleles for most subjects in the first cohort. A cluster of highly shared sequence variants was judged likely to represent a technical artifact of the sequencing pipeline. The study listed approximately 160 TCR beta chains as associated with cytomegalovirus. A later genetic analysis reported fewer N-insertions in productive TCRs among donors in an Asian-associated ancestry cluster than the 666-donor mean. The presence/absence analyses assumed that sequencing depth was roughly uniform across donors, and that assumption may not be true. The authors suggested that the approach could potentially be extended to other disease states and immunological phenotypes. The earlier analysis of some 560 of the donors excluded approximately 15 rarely observed V segments, including chromosome 9 orphons, because counts were too low. In both the original and validation cohorts, the classifier was reported to diagnose cytomegalovirus status with high specificity and sensitivity. In an earlier analysis of about 550 of the donors, most TCR beta V segments were observed in productive rearrangements about 90% or about 30% of the time, broadly matching IMGT annotations.

Libraries came from the immunoSEQ multiplex PCR assay. For the multiplex PCR, a mixture combining 60 forward primers for TCR Vbeta segments and 13 reverse primers for TCR Jbeta segments was used. Amplification of the CDR3 region of rearranged TCR beta genes was performed with a multiplex PCR assay on genomic DNA. On the Illumina HiSeq System, the amplified TCR beta libraries were sequenced as 87-base-pair reads. On the authors' methods: In a later analysis, approximately 74 million unique TCR beta chains were counted across the 500 to 700 repertoires, and around 10 million of these chains were shared by at least two donors. Raw reads were error-corrected and collapsed into unique sequences by a nearest-neighbor algorithm in which closely related sequences were merged to remove PCR and sequencing errors. Alignment of CDR3 sequences to IMGT reference sequences was used to assign V, D and J gene segments. Each retained sequence needed at least a six-nucleotide match to both a V gene segment and a J gene segment. A rearrangement counted as productive if the CDR3 had no stop codons and remained in frame with V and J, and every other rearrangement counted as non-productive. Following IMGT convention, CDR3 was defined as the stretch from the second conserved V-encoded cysteine to the conserved J-encoded phenylalanine. The earlier analysis of about 530 of the donors excluded any sequence lacking an unambiguous match to a single V gene segment. In an earlier analysis of approximately 500 of the donors, a V segment was called functional when productive rearrangements were above 56.7%, and segregating when the standard deviation between donors exceeded 5%. A statistical classification framework was built to diagnose cytomegalovirus status from the catalog of TCR beta chain sequences. In a later analysis, TCR nucleotide sequences were compared against IMGT/GENE-DB human TR gene sequences so that V and J genes could be assigned. In a later analysis, CDR3 sequences and most-parsimonious VDJ recombination scenarios were assigned using the TCRdist pipeline. In a later analysis, each TCR beta chain was defined by its CDR3 amino acid sequence together with its V-gene family, and reads without a unique V-gene family were excluded. As a way to deal with suspected cross-contamination and a sequencing artifact, a later analysis dropped roughly 620 nucleotide sequences that were highly shared and had low generation probability. In a later analysis, a clonal expansion index for each public chain was calculated from normalized within-repertoire ranks of inferred template counts. In a later analysis, generation probabilities were computed with a VDJ recombination model fitted to out-of-frame rearrangements, and the resulting probabilities were checked against IGoR. In a later analysis, TCR-TCR, TCR-HLA and TCR-CMV co-occurrence was scored with hypergeometric tests, and a repertoire-size bias correction was applied to TCR pairs. A later analysis estimated false discovery rates by permuting HLA or CMV assignments 20 times. In a later analysis, co-occurring TCRs were grouped using DBSCAN, and TCRdist sequence similarity was added for clustering within HLA-allele-positive subsets. Co-occurrence clustering excluded repertoires with fewer than 30,000 or more than 120,000 public chains, plus five with anomalous nucleotide sharing. This immuneACCESS table, as held by TCRdb, lists in-frame sequences with V and J called but not all clones. Of the missing ones, under half trace to an unresolved V gene in checked studies; the others have no known cause. V and J calls and clone size follow that table, whereas D and trimming were derived from the DNA. This sample holds around 200,000 clones; 60% to 80% were observed only once. Around 3.2% of the sample is held by the ten biggest clonotypes.

This receptor was obtained from a female donor in good health and CMV-seronegative. Recombination linked TRBV7-6 to TRBJ1-2; the D gene cannot be named for sure. The specimen was PBMCs. The DNA reads as follows: TGTGCCAGCAGCCTCCGAGGTGTGAAGTATGGCTACACCTTC. This gives the protein CASSLRGVKYGYTF.